Shown below are 30 T cell receptor beta chains from a single sample sequenced in a study of blood T cell repertoires in COVID-19. The assay was immunoSEQ multiplex PCR, and TCRdb's table has in-frame clones only and misses some. There are roughly 190,000 clones in the sample; 80% to 95% occur only once, and 0.5% to 0.6% lies in the top ten. The sample consisted of peripheral blood. The source is a man in his forties or fifties with acute or convalescent COVID-19.

The chain links TRBV7-9 to TRBJ2-7; D call uncertain. The germline V gene has CDR1 SEHNR and CDR2 FQNEAQ (reference sequence). Trimming took off 5 bases at V and 2 bases at J, with 10 bases between the two ends. CDR3 length: 13 amino acids. The CDR3 region has the DNA TGTGCCAGCAGCCCGACTGTGACCTACGAGCAGTACTTC. Protein: CASSPTVTYEQYF.

V is TRBV29-1 and J is TRBJ1-4, with TRBD1 matching over 7 bases. The germline V gene encodes CDR1 SQVTM and CDR2 ANQGSEA. The length of the CDR3 is 11 residues. J lost 8 bases, V lost 6 bases, and 3 bases had no gene match. In DNA, the CDR3 is TGCAGCGTGGTGACAGGGGAAAAACTGTTTTTT. This encodes CSVVTGEKLFF.

The chain combines TRBV9 with TRBJ1-1, with 10 bases fitting TRBD1. This CDR3 region has 18 residues. Trimming removed 0 bases from V and 0 bases from J; junction bases left unmatched: 8. From germline, CDR1 is SGDLS and CDR2 YYNGEE. This CDR3 reads CASSVGQGATKMNTEAFF. The CDR3 DNA follows: TGTGCCAGCAGCGTAGGACAGGGGGCGACCAAAATGAACACTGAAGCTTTCTTT. Together with reference TRBV9 and TRBJ1-1, the CDR3 gives the full variable domain: DSGVTQTPKHLITATGQRVTLRCSPRSGDLSVYWYQQSLDQGLQFLIQYYNGEERAKGNILERFSAQQFPDLHSELNLSSLELGDSALYFCASSVGQGATKMNTEAFFGQGTRLTVV.

The chain uses TRBV6-4 and TRBJ1-1; D not certain. CDR1 is MRHNA and CDR2 is SNTAGT in the germline V gene. The CDR3 totals 13 residues. V shed 5 bases and J shed 0 bases, with 7 bases lying between them. The CDR3 DNA sequence: TGTGCCAGCAGTAACGGTTTGAACACTGAAGCTTTCTTT. It is translated as CASSNGLNTEAFF.

The chain links TRBV2 to TRBJ2-5, with 9 bases aligning to TRBD1. Germline CDR1 reads SNHLY; CDR2 reads FYNNEI. The CDR3 covers 14 residues. After removal of 7 bases from V and 5 bases from J, the junction contained 8 bases not matched to a gene. CDR3 protein: CASNADRGLETQYF. The CDR3 DNA sequence: TGTGCCAGCAACGCCGACAGGGGGTTGGAGACCCAGTACTTC.

The chain couples TRBV27 to TRBJ2-1; 7 bases match TRBD2. The CDR3 runs to 15 residues. V dropped 2 bases and J dropped 7; count of bases not matched to a gene: 8. Germline V gene data show CDR1 as MNHEY and CDR2 as SMNVEV (reference sequence). The CDR3 DNA reads as TGTGCCAGCAGTTTAATTTTGGGAGGGGTGAATGAGCAGTTCTTC. It encodes CASSLILGGVNEQFF.

This chain joins TRBV28 and TRBJ1-3; 7 bases are a match to TRBD1. This CDR3 region has 15 residues. V shed 5 bases and J 0 bases; nucleotides not matched to a gene: 4. The germline gives CDR1 MDHEN, CDR2 SYDVKM. The CDR3 coding sequence is TGTGCCAGCAGTGTAGGACAGGTCTCTGGAAACACCATATATTTT. Encoded protein: CASSVGQVSGNTIYF. Looking up the rest from reference TRBV28 and TRBJ1-3 gives the full variable domain: DVKVTQSSRYLVKRTGEKVFLECVQDMDHENMFWYRQDPGLGLRLIYFSYDVKMKEKGDIPEGYSVSREKKERFSLILESASTNQTSMYLCASSVGQVSGNTIYFGEGSWLTVV.

The chain recombines TRBV4-1 with TRBJ2-3, with D perhaps matching TRBD2 (6 bases). CDR3 size: 18 residues. Germline values: CDR1 MGHRA, CDR2 YSYEKL. V gave up 7 bases and J gave up 2 bases, with 25 bases separating them. CDR3 residues: CASTPGRAGRKNTDTQYF. The DNA for the CDR3 is TGCGCCAGCACCCCTGGCCGGGCGGGACGCAAAAACACAGATACGCAGTATTTT.

This clone was counted a single time. CDR3 bases: TGTGCCAGCAGCTTGGCCGGACAGTCCCAGGGTTATGGCTACACCTTC. Its translation: CASSLAGQSQGYGYTF. The chain has TRBV5-8 and TRBJ1-2, with a tentative D call TRBD1 (6 bases). The V gene's germline CDR1 is SGHTS and CDR2 YDEGEE. With 0 bases removed from V and 5 bases from J, the gap between germline ends came to 17 bases. CDR3 size: 16 residues.

DNA for the CDR3: TGTGCCAGCAGCCAAGCACGGGTCTCTGGCTACACCTTC. It translates to CASSQARVSGYTF. The gene calls are TRBV3-1 (or the pseudogene TRBV3-2) and TRBJ1-2, with D unclear. The V end was cut by 1 base, the J end by 7 bases, with 10 bases between. This CDR3 is 13 amino acids long. Germline CDR1 LGHDT, CDR2 YNNKEL (reference sequence).

As regards this clone: An end of the junction does not agree with germline; a read error may underlie this. V usage is TRBV7-7 and J usage is TRBJ1-3; D unresolved. CDR1 is SSHAT, CDR2 FNYEAQ, per germline (reference sequence). The CDR3 extends over 16 amino acids. This CDR3 reads CASSLARWASGNTIYF. The CDR3 nucleotides are TGTGCTAGCAGCTTAGCGCGTTGGGCCTCTGGAAACACCATATATTTT.

The chain is built from TRBV13 and TRBJ2-3, with a possible D match to TRBD1 (5 bases). Germline CDR1 PRHDT, CDR2 FYEKMQ (reference sequence). The V end was cut by 5 bases, the J end by 2 bases, with 23 bases between. CDR3 length equals 18 residues. The CDR3, as DNA: TGTGCCAGCAGCCCGTTTGGTGGTAATCAAGGGGCCACAGATACGCAGTATTTT. It encodes CASSPFGGNQGATDTQYF.

This rearrangement joins TRBV27 to TRBJ2-3; D unclear. V was cut by 6 bases and J by 2 bases, with 6 bases left in between. Germline CDR1 MNHEY, CDR2 SMNVEV (reference sequence). The CDR3 loop spans 12 amino acids. CDR3 protein: CASSRFTDTQYF. CDR3 nucleotides: TGTGCCAGCAGCAGATTCACAGATACGCAGTATTTT.

The V gene is TRBV28, the J gene TRBJ1-5; perhaps TRBD1 as D (5 bases). The CDR3 runs 15 residues. Trimming removed 3 bases from V and 6 bases from J, with 15 bases in between. Germline V CDR1 and CDR2: MDHEN, SYDVKM. The CDR3 region is CASSLSQGWGQPQHF. The CDR3, as DNA: TGTGCCAGCAGTTTGAGTCAGGGTTGGGGTCAGCCCCAGCATTTT.

The CDR3 DNA reads TGTGCCAGCAGCCAATACAGGGGGCACGTCACCGGGGAGCTGTTTTTT. Its protein is CASSQYRGHVTGELFF. The genes are TRBV14 and TRBJ2-2, with 9 bases aligning to TRBD1. Germline V gene sequence: CDR1 SGHDN, CDR2 FVKESK. CDR3 length: 16 amino acids. Unmatched junction bases numbered 5, after V lost 2 bases and J lost 4 bases.

This clone has only a few counts. V is TRBV24-1 and J is TRBJ2-1; tentative D call: TRBD2 (7 bases). Trimming took 0 bases from V and 6 from J, leaving 14 bases between them. There are 16 residues in the CDR3. The germline V gene encodes CDR1 KGHDR and CDR2 SFDVKD. The DNA of the CDR3 is TGTGCCACCAGTGATTTGTCGGGGGGCTCCATCAATGAGCAGTTCTTC. It translates to CATSDLSGGSINEQFF.

The chain carries TRBV5-6 and TRBJ1-4, with a possible D match to TRBD1 (6 bases). V was shortened by 0 bases and J by 3 bases, with 9 bases between the two germline ends. The CDR3 has 15 amino acids. In germline, CDR1 is SGHDT, CDR2 YYEEEE. This CDR3 reads CASSLVGAANEKLFF. DNA of the CDR3: TGTGCCAGCAGCTTGGTGGGGGCGGCTAATGAAAAACTGTTTTTT.

The rearrangement links TRBV11-2 to TRBJ2-2; 10 bases fit TRBD2. Germline V gene lookup returns CDR1 SGHAT and CDR2 FQNNGV. Trimming removed 1 base from V and 6 bases from J; junction bases left unmatched: 8. The CDR3 is 17 amino acids. This CDR3 reads CASSLVVLAGVPGELFF. The CDR3 nucleotides are TGTGCCAGCAGCTTAGTGGTCCTAGCGGGGGTTCCCGGGGAGCTGTTTTTT.

The chain is built from TRBV7-3 and TRBJ1-4; 8 bases line up with TRBD1. The trim removed 1 base at V and 5 bases at J, leaving 6 bases unmatched. The CDR3 spans 16 residues. The V gene's germline CDR1 is SGHTA and CDR2 FQGTGA. The CDR3 reads CASSLNGGQGNEKLFF. The CDR3 bases are TGTGCCAGCAGCTTAAACGGAGGACAGGGAAATGAAAAACTGTTTTTT.

The J gene is TRBJ1-6, the V gene TRBV23-1; D remains ambiguous. TRBV23-1 is filed as an ORF, its function uncertain. This CDR3 has 11 residues. Between the trimmed V and J ends, which lost 3 bases and 10 bases, there was a span of 4 bases. The chain's CDR3 is CASSQRSPLHF. As DNA, the CDR3 is TGCGCCAGCAGTCAGCGGTCACCCCTCCACTTT.

The rearrangement joins TRBV30 to TRBJ1-2, with a possible D match to TRBD1 (6 bases). V gave up 5 bases and J gave up 6 bases, with 13 bases separating them. Germline V lookup: CDR1 GTSNPN, CDR2 SVGIG (reference sequence). The CDR3 is made up of 12 amino acids. The CDR3 DNA sequence: TGTGCCTGGGCACAGGGTTATAATGGCTACACCTTC. Protein product: CAWAQGYNGYTF.

This rearrangement joins TRBV10-3 to TRBJ2-3; 11 bases agree with TRBD2. J lost 6 bases, V lost 8 bases, and 7 bases had no gene match. From germline, CDR1 is ENHRY and CDR2 SYGVKD. This CDR3 spans 14 amino acids. The CDR3 loop reads CAIGKLAGVDTQYF. The DNA of the CDR3 is TGTGCCATCGGAAAACTAGCGGGAGTTGATACGCAGTATTTT.

This rearrangement joins TRBV7-3 to TRBJ1-1, with 10 bases lining up with TRBD1. The CDR3 loop spans 14 amino acids. V lost 2 bases and J lost 5; bases outside the gene matches: 2. Germline CDR1 SGHTA, CDR2 FQGTGA. Written as DNA, the CDR3 is TGTGCCAGCAGCTTAGGACAGGGGGTGACTGAAGCTTTCTTT. Its translation: CASSLGQGVTEAFF.

The rearrangement links TRBV7-2 to TRBJ2-3; possible D gene TRBD1, 6 bases. Germline CDR1 and CDR2: SGHTA and FQGNSA. V was trimmed by 2 bases and J by 3 bases, leaving 12 bases between them. CDR3 length: 15 amino acids. CDR3 protein: CASSLNNRVTDTQYF. The CDR3 DNA sequence: TGTGCCAGCAGCTTAAACAACAGGGTTACAGATACGCAGTATTTT.

The chain links TRBV7-9 to TRBJ2-1; D remains ambiguous. Germline CDR1 is SEHNR and CDR2 is FQNEAQ (reference sequence). The CDR3 has 12 residues. Trimming took 4 bases from V and 10 from J, leaving 11 bases between them. The CDR3 region has the DNA TGTGCCAGCAGCTCCCGCCCGCAGGAGCAGTTCTTC. The encoded protein is CASSSRPQEQFF. The variable domain in full, completed from reference TRBV7-9 and TRBJ2-1, reads DTGVSQNPRHKITKRGQNVTFRCDPISEHNRLYWYRQTLGQGPEFLTYFQNEAQLEKSRLLSDRFSAERPKGSFSTLEIQRTEQGDSAMYLCASSSRPQEQFFGPGTRLTVL.

This chain connects TRBV30 to TRBJ1-1, with D possibly matching TRBD1 (5 bases). The germline gives CDR1 GTSNPN, CDR2 SVGIG (reference sequence). The V end lost 4 bases, the J end lost 1 base, and 10 bases lay between the germline ends. This CDR3 is built from 13 residues. CDR3 amino acids: CAWTGLANTEAFF. The CDR3 DNA follows: TGTGCCTGGACGGGACTGGCGAACACTGAAGCTTTCTTT.

V and J are TRBV10-3 and TRBJ2-5; D may be TRBD2 (5 bases). Trimming took 10 bases from V and 3 from J, leaving 12 bases between them. CDR1 is ENHRY and CDR2 is SYGVKD in the germline V gene. The CDR3 covers 12 residues. CDR3 sequence: CATTSGKETQYF. DNA for the CDR3: TGTGCCACCACGAGCGGAAAAGAGACCCAGTACTTC.

The chain is built from TRBV27 and TRBJ2-1; D possibly corresponds to TRBD2 (5 bases). V lost 8 bases, J lost 5 bases, and 13 bases lay in between. The CDR3 extends over 13 amino acids. CDR1 is MNHEY, CDR2 SMNVEV, per germline (reference sequence). The CDR3 DNA is TGTGCCAGCTGCCCACTAGATAACAATGAGCAGTTCTTC. The encoded protein is CASCPLDNNEQFF.

The chain is built from TRBV6-5 and TRBJ1-4, with 10 nucleotides matching TRBD1. From germline, CDR1 is MNHEY and CDR2 SVGAGI. The CDR3 is 14 amino acids. J was trimmed by 4 bases and V by 5 bases; bases with no gene match: 1. The CDR3 DNA follows: TGTGCCAGCAGTAGGACAGGGGGTAATGAAAAACTGTTTTTT. Its translation is CASSRTGGNEKLFF.

This clone was picked up one time. The chain is built from TRBV5-1 and TRBJ2-3; TRBD1 might be the D (5 bases). This CDR3 is 14 amino acids long. V was cut by 4 bases and J by 2 bases, with 11 bases left in between. Germline V gene lookup returns CDR1 SGHRS and CDR2 YFSETQ. The CDR3 bases are TGCGCCAGCAGCGAAAGACAGATCACAGATACGCAGTATTTT. Translated: CASSERQITDTQYF.